The sequence of this T cell receptor beta chain was determined in a study of blood T cell repertoires in COVID-19. Looking at the study overall: Spain, Italy and the United States supplied samples that represented acute and convalescent COVID-19.

Profiled with immunoSEQ multiplex PCR; TCRdb holds only in-frame clones, not every one. This table holds about 390,000 clones, more than 75% found once. Trimming took 8 bases from V and 2 from J, leaving 17 bases between them. Germline V gene lookup returns CDR1 SEHNR and CDR2 FQNEAQ (reference sequence). This CDR3 contains 15 residues. The receptor was derived from a woman aged 50 to 60 who had recovered from COVID-19. The chain links TRBV7-9 to TRBJ2-3, with D unresolved. Source material: PBMCs or T cells enriched from blood (not recorded which). Here the CDR3 DNA reads TGTGCCAGCGCGGCGGTATCGTTGAACACAGATACGCAGTATTTT. This encodes CASAAVSLNTDTQYF.